Here is one T cell receptor beta chain with its context. The antigen this receptor binds is unknown. No much larger clonotype is one base removed from it; base qualities were not supplied. Each collaborating institution followed its own protocols to collect whole blood in K2EDTA tubes. For TCRbeta analysis, collaborator samples were shipped as frozen whole blood, as isolated PBMCs, or as DNA extracted from either sample type. TCRbeta CDR3 regions were amplified from genomic DNA using the immunoSEQ Assay, a bias-controlled multiplex PCR. Processing in the source paper ran as follows. Nucleated cell counts per sample were estimated from amplification of reference gene primers within the assay. Sequence reads were collapsed and filtered to measure the absolute abundance of every unique TCRbeta CDR3 rearrangement. For each sample, productive Simpson clonality was calculated by taking the square root of Simpson's diversity index across productive rearrangements. Imported from immuneACCESS, the table was reduced by TCRdb to in-frame sequences with V and J called. These copies leave out some clones; in studies compared against another copy, an unresolved V gene accounts for under half, and the cause of the remainder is not known. The DNA was the basis for D and trimming; V, J and clone size are from that table. Present in this sample are 180,000 or so clones, around 85% of which were seen just once. The ten biggest clones cover roughly 9.8% of the sample.

The sample belongs to a study of blood T cell repertoires in COVID-19 (TCRdb year 2020). In the study overall: The collaborator samples originated in the United States, Italy and Spain and spanned the acute and convalescent phases of COVID-19. The prospective study material was composed of cDNA or gDNA derived from T cells, B-cell-depleted T cells, or PBMCs. Deeply sampled blood TCRbeta repertoires from subjects exposed to, actively infected with, or recovered from COVID-19 were included in the dataset. The repertoires were released in a freely available public database meant as a resource for research on the immune response to SARS-CoV-2. The samples were drawn from two sources: the first 160 participants of the ongoing ImmuneRACE study, and 1,254 subjects contributed by 6 global collaborators. Nearly every sample came with metadata listing a de-identified subject ID, COVID-19 status, age in years and sex. Where HLA class I and class II types were available, the types were taken from metadata supplied by the sample provider, not from assay-based typing. Paper-wide results and their limitations: The quantity of clinical and demographic metadata differed by source and by participant and was supplied without curation.

The cysteine opens and the phenylalanine closes a CDR3 of 17 amino acids. Just the 51-base CDR3 DNA is kept, in frame starting at base 1. V loses 0 bases, J loses 7 bases, and the germline ends lie 22 bases apart. CDR1 and CDR2 were assigned from the germline V gene as LGHNA and YNFKEQ. The clonotype was recovered from a woman older than 75 with acute or convalescent COVID-19. Sequenced material: peripheral blood. This sequence uses TRBV4-2 and TRBJ2-7; perhaps TRBD2 is the D gene, with 5 bases matching. Here is the DNA: TGTGCCAGCAGCCAAGAAGGCAATAGCGTTGTAAGCGTAGAGCAGTACTTC. Its product reads: CASSQEGNSVVSVEQYF.